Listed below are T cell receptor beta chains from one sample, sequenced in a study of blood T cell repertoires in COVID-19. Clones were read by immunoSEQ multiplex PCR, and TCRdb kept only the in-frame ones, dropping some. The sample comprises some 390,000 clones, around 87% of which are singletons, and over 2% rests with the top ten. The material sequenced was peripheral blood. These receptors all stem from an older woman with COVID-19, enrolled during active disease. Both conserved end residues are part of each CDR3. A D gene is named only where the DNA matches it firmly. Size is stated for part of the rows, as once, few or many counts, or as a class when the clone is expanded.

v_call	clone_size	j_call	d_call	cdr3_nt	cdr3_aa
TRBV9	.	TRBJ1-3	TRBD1	TGTGCCAGCAGCGTGTCAGGACAGGGCTTTGGAAACACCATATATTTT	CASSVSGQGFGNTIYF
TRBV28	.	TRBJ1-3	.	TGTGCCAGCAGTCCCCCCATAAGTCCTATCTCTGGAAACACCATATATTTT	CASSPPISPISGNTIYF
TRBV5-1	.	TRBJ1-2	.	TGCGCCAGCAGCTTGTCAGTAGCGAACTATGGCTACACCTTC	CASSLSVANYGYTF
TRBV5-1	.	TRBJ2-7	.	TGCGCCAGCAGCTTGCTCGCGGGTTCCTCCTACGAGCAGTACTTC	CASSLLAGSSYEQYF
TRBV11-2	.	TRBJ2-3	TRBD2	TGTGCCAGCAGCTTGCGGGGGGGAAACACAGATACGCAGTATTTT	CASSLRGGNTDTQYF
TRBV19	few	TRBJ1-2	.	TGTGCCAGTAAGAACACAAACCTCTATGGCTACACCTTC	CASKNTNLYGYTF
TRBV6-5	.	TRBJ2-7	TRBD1	TGTGCCAGCAGTTACTCCCGGACAGGTGAATACGAGCAGTACTTC	CASSYSRTGEYEQYF
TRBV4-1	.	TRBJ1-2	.	TGCGCCAGCAGCTTTAGGACACGGATGAACCCTAACTATGGCTACACCTTC	CASSFRTRMNPNYGYTF
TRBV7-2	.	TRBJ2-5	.	TGTGCCAGCAGCCCACGGGACTTAGGACCCCAGTACTTC	CASSPRDLGPQYF
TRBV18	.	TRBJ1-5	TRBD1	TGTGCCAGCTCACCAGGGACAGAAAATCAGCCCCAGCATTTT	CASSPGTENQPQHF
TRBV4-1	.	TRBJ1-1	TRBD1	TGCGCCAGCAGCCTCAGGGACAGTGACAACACTGAAGCTTTCTTT	CASSLRDSDNTEAFF
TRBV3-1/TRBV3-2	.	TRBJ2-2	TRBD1	TGTGCCAGCAGCCTCGGACAGGGGAGCACCGGGGAGCTGTTTTTT	CASSLGQGSTGELFF
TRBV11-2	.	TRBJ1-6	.	TGTGCCAGCAGCTTAGCGGCGGGCGGGTCACCCCTCCACTTT	CASSLAAGGSPLHF
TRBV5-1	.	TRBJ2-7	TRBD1	TGCGCCAGCAGCTTGGTTGGTCAGGGGGCTGGAAACGAGCAGTACTTC	CASSLVGQGAGNEQYF
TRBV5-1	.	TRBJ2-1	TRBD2	TGCGCCAGCAGCGCGAGGCCCCCGGGACTAGCGGGGGAAAGGCAGTTCTTC	CASSARPPGLAGERQFF
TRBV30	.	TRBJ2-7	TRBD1	TGTGCCTGGACGGGGACAGGTTCTGGCGAGCAGTACTTC	CAWTGTGSGEQYF
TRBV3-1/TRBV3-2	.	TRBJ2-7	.	TGTGCCAGCAGCCAGAGGGCAGGTCCTTACGAGCAGTACTTC	CASSQRAGPYEQYF
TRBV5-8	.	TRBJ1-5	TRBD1	TGTGCCAGCAGCCAGGGACAGCGGCTTGGTCAGCCCCAGCATTTT	CASSQGQRLGQPQHF
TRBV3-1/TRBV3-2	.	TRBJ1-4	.	TGTGCCAGCAGCCGCTACGTGCAAACTAATGAAAAACTGTTTTTT	CASSRYVQTNEKLFF
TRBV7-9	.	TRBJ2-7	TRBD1	TGTGCCAGCAGCCTCGACAGGGTAGACGAGCAGTACTTC	CASSLDRVDEQYF
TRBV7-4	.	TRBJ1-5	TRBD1	TGTGCCAGCAGTACTCCTCACAGGGGGGAACAGCCCCAGCATTTT	CASSTPHRGEQPQHF
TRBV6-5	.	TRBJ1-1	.	TGTGCCAGCAGTTACCACTCTGCGGGGGACACTGAAGCTTTCTTT	CASSYHSAGDTEAFF
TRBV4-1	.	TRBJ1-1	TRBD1	TGCGCCAGCCGGCCCGGCCAGGGGGCGGTGACTGAAGCTTTCTTT	CASRPGQGAVTEAFF
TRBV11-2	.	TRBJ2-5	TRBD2	TGTGCCAGCAGCTTAGACAAGACTAGCGGGGGAAGGAAGACCCAGTACTTC	CASSLDKTSGGRKTQYF
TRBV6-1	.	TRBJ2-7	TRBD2	TGTGCCAGCAGTGACCCAGGGACTAGCGGGGTAGGCGAGCAGTACTTC	CASSDPGTSGVGEQYF
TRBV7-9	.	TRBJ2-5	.	TGTGCCAGCAGCTTAGCGGGGGGGCGAAAGACCCAGTACTTC	CASSLAGGRKTQYF
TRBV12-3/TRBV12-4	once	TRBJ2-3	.	TGTGCCAGCAGTTTAGGGGCCCATCGTACGCAGTATTTT	CASSLGAHRTQYF
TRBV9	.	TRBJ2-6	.	TGTGCCAGCAGCGCTCAGGGTGTCGCTGGGGCCAACGTCCTGACTTTC	CASSAQGVAGANVLTF
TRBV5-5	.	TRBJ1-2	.	TGTGCCAGCAGCTTGTTGGGCAGGGAAGGCTATGGCTACACCTTC	CASSLLGREGYGYTF
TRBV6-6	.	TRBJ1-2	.	TGTGCCGGCCAGGTGGGGGGATCTAACTATGGCTACACCTTC	CAGQVGGSNYGYTF
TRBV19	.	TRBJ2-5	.	TGTGCCAGTAGGGGGCAGGCGACTCGCCAAGAGACCCAGTACTTC	CASRGQATRQETQYF
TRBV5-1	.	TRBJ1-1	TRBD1	TGCGCCAGCAGCTTGGGGACAGGGCCGGGGGCTGAAGCTTTCTTT	CASSLGTGPGAEAFF
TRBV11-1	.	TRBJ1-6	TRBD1	TGTGCCAGCAGCTTAGCGGGACAGGGGGCGATTTCACCCCTCCACTTT	CASSLAGQGAISPLHF
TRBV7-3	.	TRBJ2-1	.	TGTGCCAGCAGCCCGACTCCGGGTTACTCGCAGTTCTTC	CASSPTPGYSQFF
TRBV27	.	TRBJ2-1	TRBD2	TGTGCCAGCAGCCAGGGACTAGCGGGGGGGAATGAGCAGTTCTTC	CASSQGLAGGNEQFF
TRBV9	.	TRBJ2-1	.	TGTGCCAGCAGTTCCGGGTCCAGCTCCTACAATGAGCAGTTCTTC	CASSSGSSSYNEQFF
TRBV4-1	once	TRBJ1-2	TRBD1	TGCGCCAGCAGCTTAGGACAGGGGAACTATGGCTACACCTTC	CASSLGQGNYGYTF
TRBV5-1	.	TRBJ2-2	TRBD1	TGCGCCAGCAGCCCGTGGACAGGCGAGAACACCGGGGAGCTGTTTTTT	CASSPWTGENTGELFF
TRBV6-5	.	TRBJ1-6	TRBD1	TGTGCCAGCAGTTACCTATCAGGGGACAGAAATTCACCCCTCCACTTT	CASSYLSGDRNSPLHF
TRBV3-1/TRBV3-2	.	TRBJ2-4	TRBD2	TGTGCCAGCAGCCAAGTGGCGGGGGTCCTAAACATTCAGTACTTC	CASSQVAGVLNIQYF
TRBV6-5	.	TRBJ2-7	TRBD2	TGTGCCAGCAGTCCCACCGGGACTATTGACGAGCAGTACTTC	CASSPTGTIDEQYF
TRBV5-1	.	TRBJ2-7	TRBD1	TGCGCCAGCAGCCCTGGGACAGCTACCAACGAGCAGTACTTC	CASSPGTATNEQYF
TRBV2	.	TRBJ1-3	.	TGTGCCAGCAGTGATGGGCAGCTCCTCTGGCTGTCTGGAAACACCATATATTTT	CASSDGQLLWLSGNTIYF
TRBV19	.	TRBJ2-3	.	TGTGCCAGTAGTATGTGGCAGGGGAGGGCAGATACGCAGTATTTT	CASSMWQGRADTQYF
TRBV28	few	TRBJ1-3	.	TGTGCCAGCAGTTCCGGAACAGTAACCGGAAACACCATATATTTT	CASSSGTVTGNTIYF
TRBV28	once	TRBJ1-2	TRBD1	TGTGCCAGCAGGGGCGGGACAGGGTTCAACTATGGCTACACCTTC	CASRGGTGFNYGYTF
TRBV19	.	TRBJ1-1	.	TGTGCCAGTAGTATTTGGGGGCCGGTCACTGAAGCTTTCTTT	CASSIWGPVTEAFF
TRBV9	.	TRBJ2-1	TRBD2	TGTGCCAGCAGCTTAGGACTAGCGGGGGGGCGAAGCTCCTACAATGAGCAGTTCTTC	CASSLGLAGGRSSYNEQFF
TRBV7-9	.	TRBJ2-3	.	TGTGCCAGCAGCCGCCAGGCTACGGGGGGCACAGATACGCAGTATTTT	CASSRQATGGTDTQYF
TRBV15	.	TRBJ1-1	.	TGTGCCACCAGCAGACCAATCGGGGGCACTGAAGCTTTCTTT	CATSRPIGGTEAFF
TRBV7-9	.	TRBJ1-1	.	TGTGCCAGCAGCCTAGCCGAGGGAGCTTTCTTT	CASSLAEGAFF